One sample yielded the 13 T cell receptor beta chains listed below, sequenced in a study of regulatory T cells in long-lasting Graves disease. According to the study, TCR beta libraries were built with iRepertoire HTBI primers and CDR3-region Arm-PCR. Via MiXCR, TCRdb re-called the multiplex PCR reads, giving one row per CDR3 protein. The sample shows around 450,000 distinct CDR3 sequences, about 22% of them seen only once. Time point here: persistent/refractory GD, antithyroid drugs over 5 years with positive TRAb. The TCR library was made from RNA that had been extracted from PBMCs in TRIzol. The source was peripheral blood mononuclear cells (PBMCs), collected when the disease was refractory, from a patient treated with antithyroid drugs. These receptors were collected from a female donor with Graves disease.

At least ten counts were recorded for this clonotype. The CDR3 region is CASSLRGAVETQYF. CDR3 DNA sequence: TGTGCCAGCAGTTTAAGGGGGGCCGTGGAGACCCAGTACTTC. The gene calls are TRBV28 and TRBJ2-5; D may be TRBD1 or TRBD2 (6 bases each). Germline V CDR1 and CDR2: MDHEN, SYDVKM. Trimming left V 2 bases short and J 5 bases short, with 12 bases between. This CDR3 comprises 14 residues. Full variable domain (remainder filled in from reference TRBV28 and TRBJ2-5): DVKVTQSSRYLVKRTGEKVFLECVQDMDHENMFWYRQDPGLGLRLIYFSYDVKMKEKGDIPEGYSVSREKKERFSLILESASTNQTSMYLCASSLRGAVETQYFGPGTRLLVL.

This clonotype was observed at least ten times. The V and J genes are TRBV5-1 and TRBJ1-1; D call uncertain. The V gene lost 0 bases and the J gene lost 10 bases, with 13 bases spanning the gap. Germline CDR1 SGHRS, CDR2 YFSETQ. This CDR3 contains 13 residues. The CDR3 region is CASSLASRGTAFF. CDR3 DNA sequence: TGCGCCAGCAGCTTGGCCTCTCGGGGAACAGCTTTCTTT.

This chain joins TRBV7-6 and TRBJ1-4, with D possibly TRBD1 on 6 matching bases. Between the trimmed V and J ends, which lost 6 bases and 5 bases, there was a span of 16 bases. The CDR3 extends over 15 amino acids. In germline, CDR1 is SGHVS, CDR2 FNYEAQ. The CDR3 coding sequence is TGTGCCAGCAGGGGGGCCGGACTGTTGAATGAAAAACTGTTTTTT. This encodes CASRGAGLLNEKLFF.

This clonotype has a count of ten or more. This chain links TRBV2 with TRBJ1-1; 8 nucleotides match TRBD1. There are 14 residues in the CDR3. Germline V gene data show CDR1 as SNHLY and CDR2 as FYNNEI. V lost 8 bases and J lost 5; bases outside the gene matches: 10. The CDR3 region is CASGASTGGTEAFF. CDR3 nucleotide sequence: TGTGCCAGCGGAGCCTCAACAGGGGGGACTGAAGCTTTCTTT.

This clonotype was observed many times. The gene calls are TRBV27 and TRBJ2-7; weak D call: TRBD1 (5 bases). The V gene's germline CDR1 is MNHEY and CDR2 SMNVEV (reference sequence). V lost 2 bases, J lost 0 bases, and 11 bases lay in between. The CDR3 sequence is 15 residues long. This CDR3 is CASSLVVGASYEQYF. The CDR3 nucleotides read TGTGCCAGCAGTTTAGTCGTTGGGGCCTCCTACGAGCAGTACTTC.

At least ten counts were recorded for this clonotype. This chain links TRBV28 with TRBJ1-1, with D possibly being TRBD1 (5 bases). The length of the CDR3 is 12 residues. From germline, CDR1 is MDHEN and CDR2 SYDVKM. V was pared by 2 bases and J by 5 bases, with 6 bases between. The CDR3 DNA reads TGTGCCAGCAGTTTAGACAGTACTGAAGCTTTCTTT. Its protein product is CASSLDSTEAFF.

At least ten counts were recorded for this clonotype. This chain joins TRBV19 and TRBJ1-5; a weak D match, TRBD1 (5 bases). The CDR3 is 14 residues long. The germline V gene has CDR1 LNHDA and CDR2 SQIVND (reference sequence). V dropped 3 bases and J dropped 2 bases, with 8 bases sitting between them. CDR3 sequence: CASSIEGGNQPQHF. The CDR3 DNA is TGTGCCAGTAGTATCGAAGGGGGCAATCAGCCCCAGCATTTT.

This chain connects TRBV18 to TRBJ2-7; the match to TRBD2 covers 7 bases. Germline V CDR1 and CDR2: KGHSH, LQKENI. The CDR3 spans 12 residues. CDR3 coding DNA: TGTGCAACGGGCGGGAGTCAGTACGAGCAGTACTTC. Encoded protein: CATGGSQYEQYF.

The genes are TRBV24-1 and TRBJ1-4, with 7 bases fitting TRBD1. Germline lookup yields CDR1 KGHDR and CDR2 SFDVKD. With 3 bases clipped from V and 0 bases from J, the junction kept 6 bases outside the gene matches. The CDR3 is 17 residues long. The CDR3 DNA reads TGTGCCACCAGTGATGGGGACAGCAAGGCAACTAATGAAAAACTGTTTTTT. Translating it yields CATSDGDSKATNEKLFF.

This clonotype was observed many times. The genes are TRBV19 and TRBJ1-2; D remains ambiguous. V was clipped by 9 bases and J by 1 base, with 6 bases between them. This CDR3 has 11 amino acids. Germline CDR1 and CDR2: LNHDA and SQIVND (reference sequence). The CDR3 region is CASSINYGYTF. The DNA for the CDR3 is TGTGCCAGCAGCATTAACTATGGCTACACCTTC.

At least ten counts were recorded for this clonotype. The V and J genes are TRBV27 and TRBJ1-6; 7 positions agree with TRBD1. With 2 bases clipped from V and 11 bases from J, the junction kept 9 bases outside the gene matches. The CDR3 has 15 amino acids. Germline V CDR1 and CDR2: MNHEY, SMNVEV (reference sequence). The DNA for the CDR3 is TGTGCCAGCAGTTTAAAGGCAGGGGGTAGGGCACCCCTCCACTTT. Its translation: CASSLKAGGRAPLHF.

This clonotype appeared many times. The CDR3 spells CASSPPGQTAEKLFF. The DNA of the CDR3 is TGTGCCAGCAGTCCTCCGGGACAGACCGCTGAAAAACTGTTTTTT. The V and J genes are TRBV6-1 and TRBJ1-4; 7 bases match TRBD1. CDR1 is MNHNS and CDR2 is SASEGT in the germline V gene. CDR3 length: 15 residues. Trimming at V came to 5 bases and at J to 7 bases, leaving 10 bases not matched to a gene.

The CDR3 DNA is TGTGCCAGCAGAATGACAGGGGAGGGTTACGAGCAGTACTTC. Protein product: CASRMTGEGYEQYF. This sequence joins TRBV12-3 or TRBV12-4 and TRBJ2-7, with D possibly matching TRBD1 (8 bases). Trimming pared 6 bases from V and 4 bases from J, leaving 16 bases between. The length of the CDR3 is 14 residues.